This T cell receptor (beta chain) was obtained from a study of cytomegalovirus exposure and HLA in healthy donors. V lost 6 bases and J lost 0, with 18 bases in between. Per germline, CDR1 MNHEY and CDR2 SMNVEV (reference sequence). This CDR3 spans 17 amino acids. Study-level points and caveats: In an earlier analysis, most TCR beta V segments were productive about 87% or about 30% of the time. Association of a missense DCLRE1C variant with TCR beta V- and J-gene trimming was reported in a later analysis. Analyzed later, association rates of TCRs varied across HLA loci, with DRB1 most and HLA-C fewest. One later analysis reportedly identified an Asian-associated ancestry cluster that showed fewer N-insertions than the approximately 710-donor mean.

Concerning this clone: As yet, its antigen is unknown.

A multiplex PCR was run with 60 Vbeta primers and 13 Jbeta primers. The repertoire was sequenced with immunoSEQ multiplex PCR; TCRdb's copy has only in-frame clones and lacks some. The data contain 100,000 to 150,000 clones, roughly 88% of them singletons. The chain joins TRBV27 to TRBJ1-5, with D possibly being TRBD1 (6 bases). The receptor comes from a boy aged 5-17 years in good health and CMV-seronegative. The sample was PBMCs. In DNA, the CDR3 is TGTGCCAGCAGAAACACAGGGAGCAAAATTAGCAATCAGCCCCAGCATTTT. Translation: CASRNTGSKISNQPQHF.